The 11 T cell receptor beta chains listed next were all sequenced from one sample in a study of T-cell reconstitution after alpha-beta-depleted transplantation in children. Unique molecular identifiers tagged the TCRbeta library. MiXCR was run by TCRdb on the PCR reads, yielding one entry per CDR3 protein. The data hold around 380,000 distinct CDR3 sequences, with 11% observed a single time. This material consisted of PBMCs from the stem cell graft donor, taken from the stem cell graft. The source is a human donor who donated a stem cell graft to a child with acute myeloid leukemia.

The chain couples TRBV10-3 to TRBJ2-7, with 14 bases fitting TRBD2. The ends lost 6 bases at V and 5 bases at J; junction bases unmatched: 6. CDR3 length: 15 amino acids. The germline CDR1 and CDR2 sequences are ENHRY and SYGVKD. CDR3 region: CAIREPGLAGDEQYF. The DNA of the CDR3 is TGTGCCATCAGGGAACCGGGACTAGCGGGAGACGAGCAGTACTTC.

This clonotype was recorded at least ten times. This rearrangement joins TRBV3-1 to TRBJ1-4; no definite D call. Germline V gives CDR1 LGHDT, CDR2 YNNKEL (reference sequence). The CDR3 extends over 13 amino acids. The V end was cut by 2 bases, the J end by 5 bases, with 6 bases between. For the CDR3, the DNA is TGTGCCAGCAGCCAAAGGATAAATGAAAAACTGTTTTTT. It encodes CASSQRINEKLFF.

This clonotype occurred a few times. The chain employs TRBV6-1 and TRBJ1-2, with TRBD1 matching over 8 bases. Germline V gives CDR1 MNHNS, CDR2 SASEGT. This CDR3 spans 15 amino acids. With V trimmed by 6 bases and J by 4 bases, 10 bases remained unmatched. Here the CDR3 reads CASRNTGTGPYGYTF. CDR3 in DNA: TGTGCCAGCAGAAATACCGGGACAGGACCCTATGGCTACACCTTC.

This clonotype was observed at least ten times. The chain combines TRBV5-1 with TRBJ1-2, with 7 nucleotides matching TRBD1. The ends lost 4 bases at V and 3 bases at J; junction bases unmatched: 6. CDR1 and CDR2 (germline): SGHRS, YFSETQ. The CDR3 covers 14 residues. The CDR3 spells CASSLGQADYGYTF. The CDR3 DNA reads TGCGCCAGCAGCCTCGGACAGGCGGACTATGGCTACACCTTC.

With respect to this clonotype: An end of the junction differs from the germline gene, which may be a read error. The chain links TRBV11-2 to TRBJ2-3, with D perhaps given as TRBD1 or TRBD2 (5 bases each). This CDR3 is 18 amino acids long. In germline, CDR1 is SGHAT, CDR2 FQNNGV. The CDR3 DNA reads TGTGTCAGCAGCTTAGATCTTGGGGGAGTCGCTAGCACAGATACGCAGTATTTT. Amino acid sequence: CVSSLDLGGVASTDTQYF.

The J gene is TRBJ2-3, the V gene TRBV4-3, with 11 bases fitting TRBD2. The CDR3 sequence is 16 residues long. Losses at the gene ends were 4 bases for V and 4 bases for J; bases not matched to a gene: 7. The germline V gene encodes CDR1 LGHNA and CDR2 YSLEER. The CDR3 nucleotides are TGCGCCAGCAGCCTGCTACTAGCGGGAGTAGCAGATACGCAGTATTTT. Translated: CASSLLLAGVADTQYF.

Comments on this clonotype: A read error may produce the germline difference seen at one junction end. The CDR3 coding sequence is TGTGCCAGCAGCGAAAGCGGAGGGGTAAACTTTGGCTACACCTTC. Its protein product is CASSESGGVNFGYTF. The chain joins TRBV3-1 to TRBJ1-2; D perhaps matches TRBD1 (5 bases). The length of the CDR3 is 15 residues. Germline-derived CDR1 and CDR2 are LGHDT and YNNKEL (reference sequence).

The chain carries TRBV7-2 and TRBJ1-2, with TRBD1 as a possible D gene (5 bases). This CDR3 comprises 16 residues. Germline lookup yields CDR1 SGHTA and CDR2 FQGNSA. Trimming left V 5 bases short and J 3 bases short, with 19 bases between. The CDR3: CASSQGRSGGYYGYTF. The DNA of the CDR3 is TGTGCCAGCAGCCAAGGACGGTCCGGGGGGTACTATGGCTACACCTTC. Complete variable domain (other parts from reference TRBV7-2 and TRBJ1-2): GAGVSQSPSNKVTEKGKDVELRCDPISGHTALYWYRQSLGQGLEFLIYFQGNSAPDKSGLPSDRFSAERTGGSVSTLTIQRTQQEDSAVYLCASSQGRSGGYYGYTFGSGTRLTVV.

In this sample, this clonotype turned up a few times. The rearrangement joins TRBV5-6 to TRBJ2-3, with D possibly TRBD2 on 5 matching bases. Trimming removed 2 bases at V and 2 bases at J, with 15 bases between. The CDR3 is 16 amino acids. Germline V gene data show CDR1 as SGHDT and CDR2 as YYEEEE. The CDR3 spells CASSLSPDSYTDTQYF. The CDR3 DNA follows: TGTGCCAGCAGCTTATCCCCGGACTCTTACACAGATACGCAGTATTTT.

This clonotype was observed at least ten times. The chain carries TRBV7-2 and TRBJ1-3; possibly TRBD1 for D (5 bases). This CDR3 region has 16 residues. Germline V CDR1 and CDR2: SGHTA, FQGNSA. Trimming stripped 5 bases from V and 4 bases from J, with 18 bases between. The CDR3 protein is CASSINGVGVGNTIYF. CDR3 nucleotides: TGTGCCAGCAGCATCAACGGGGTGGGGGTCGGAAACACCATATATTTT.

The chain uses TRBV29-1 and TRBJ1-2; D ambiguous. Trimming stripped 7 bases from V and 5 bases from J, with 14 bases between. This CDR3 region has 12 residues. Germline assignment: CDR1 SQVTM and CDR2 ANQGSEA. The DNA for the CDR3 is TGCAGCGCCGGCGAGTCTGAGTATGGCTACACCTTC. Amino acid sequence: CSAGESEYGYTF.